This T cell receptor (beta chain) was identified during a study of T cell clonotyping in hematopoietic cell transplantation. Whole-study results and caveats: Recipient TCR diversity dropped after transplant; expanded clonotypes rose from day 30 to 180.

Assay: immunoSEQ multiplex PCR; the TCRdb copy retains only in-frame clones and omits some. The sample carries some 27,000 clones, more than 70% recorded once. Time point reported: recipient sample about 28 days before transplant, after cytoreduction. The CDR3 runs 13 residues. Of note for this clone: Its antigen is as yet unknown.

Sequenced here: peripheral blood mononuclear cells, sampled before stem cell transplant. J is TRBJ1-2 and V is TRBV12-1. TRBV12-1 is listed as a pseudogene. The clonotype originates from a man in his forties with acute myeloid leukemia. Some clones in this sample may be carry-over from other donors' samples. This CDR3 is CASSAGTSYGYTF. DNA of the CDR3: TGTGCCAGCAGCGCCGGGACCTCCTATGGCTACACCTTC.